This is a list of T cell receptor beta chains from one sample in a study of T cell responses to AZD1222 COVID-19 vaccine. Assay used: immunoSEQ multiplex PCR; TCRdb lists only in-frame clones, some missing. The top ten clones hold 15% to 20% of a sample with over 85,000 clones, 88% of them seen once. The source was peripheral blood, collected 28 days after the second AZD1222 dose. The receptors were sampled from an adult who received the AZD1222 COVID-19 vaccine. Both conserved end residues are trimmed from each CDR3.

TRBV5-4,TRBJ1-1,ASRGQVSTEAF
TRBV10-1,TRBJ2-1,ASSESASTTGNEQF
TRBV2,TRBJ2-7,ASSGWTGAYEQY
TRBV5-1,TRBJ2-2,ASRPSGRGTNTGELF
TRBV19,TRBJ2-7,ASNGGRGNYEQY
TRBV7-6,TRBJ2-1,ASSLVGTHYNEQF
TRBV5-1,TRBJ1-5,ASSLDGGQPQH
TRBV4-2,TRBJ1-1,ASSQEGAQGDTEAF
TRBV30,TRBJ2-5,AWSWGGLAGGYGETQY
TRBV4-1,TRBJ1-1,ASSQEGGGAGGAF
TRBV21-1,TRBJ1-3,ASSLSGTGNTIY
TRBV27,TRBJ1-4,ASTPRGLSSLNEKLF
TRBV30,TRBJ2-7,AWSEQGYEQY
TRBV29-1,TRBJ2-5,SVVIGGRGETQY
TRBV9,TRBJ2-7,ASSVGQAFGYEQY
TRBV18,TRBJ2-2,ASSPQGGKTGELF
TRBV30,TRBJ2-1,AWAQGVIEQF
TRBV7-2,TRBJ2-7,ASSLGASGRGYEQY
TRBV19,TRBJ1-1,ASSRAGTVNTEAF
TRBV7-3,TRBJ1-6,ASSVDGYNSPLH
TRBV2,TRBJ1-2,ASSEMRGERTGYGYT
TRBV5-1,TRBJ1-2,ASRPEQGSGGYT